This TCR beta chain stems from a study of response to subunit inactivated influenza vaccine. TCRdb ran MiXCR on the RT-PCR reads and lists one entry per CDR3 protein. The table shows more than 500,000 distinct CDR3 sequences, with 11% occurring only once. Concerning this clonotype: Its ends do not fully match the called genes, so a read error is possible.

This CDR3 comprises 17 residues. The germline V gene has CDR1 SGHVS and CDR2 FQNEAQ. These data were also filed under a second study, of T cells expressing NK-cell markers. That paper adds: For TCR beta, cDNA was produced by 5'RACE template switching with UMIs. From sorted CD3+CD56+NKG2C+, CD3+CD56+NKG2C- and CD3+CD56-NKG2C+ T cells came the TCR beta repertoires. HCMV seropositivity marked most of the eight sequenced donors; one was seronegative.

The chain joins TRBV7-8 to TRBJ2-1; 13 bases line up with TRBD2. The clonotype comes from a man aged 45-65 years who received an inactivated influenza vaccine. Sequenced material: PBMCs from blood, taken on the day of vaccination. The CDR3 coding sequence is TGTCCCAGTAGTGTTCGGACTAGCGGGAGCTCCTACAATGAGCAGTTCTTC. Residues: CPSSVRTSGSSYNEQFF.